Each of the 9 T cell receptor beta chains below was sequenced from the same sample in a study of cytomegalovirus exposure and HLA in healthy donors. PCR employed 60 Vbeta and 13 Jbeta primers. Profiling relied on immunoSEQ multiplex PCR, and the TCRdb table lists in-frame clones only, not all of them. The sample includes 110,000 to 150,000 clones, roughly 80% seen only once; the top ten take approximately 3%. Specimen: PBMCs. Every receptor here comes from a male donor in good health and CMV-seronegative.

The genes are TRBV7-2 and TRBJ1-5; D uncertain. CDR3 length: 15 residues. Trimming removed 1 base at V and 4 bases at J, with 11 bases between. Germline V CDR1 and CDR2: SGHTA, FQGNSA. The CDR3 DNA follows: TGTGCCAGCAGCTTAGATTGGGCAGGAAATCAGCCCCAGCATTTT. Residues: CASSLDWAGNQPQHF.

The chain has TRBV7-2 and TRBJ2-7; perhaps TRBD1 as D (6 bases). Trimming took off 5 bases at V and 2 bases at J, with 13 bases between the two ends. The V gene's germline CDR1 is SGHTA and CDR2 FQGNSA. The CDR3 loop spans 14 amino acids. The CDR3 DNA sequence: TGTGCCAGCAGCCCCGCCTCAGGGGCCTACGAGCAGTACTTC. This sequence encodes CASSPASGAYEQYF. Together with reference TRBV7-2 and TRBJ2-7, the CDR3 gives the full variable domain: GAGVSQSPSNKVTEKGKDVELRCDPISGHTALYWYRQSLGQGLEFLIYFQGNSAPDKSGLPSDRFSAERTGGSVSTLTIQRTQQEDSAVYLCASSPASGAYEQYFGPGTRLTVT.

V gene TRBV6-4 combines with J gene TRBJ2-1; perhaps TRBD2 as D (7 bases). Germline V gene sequence: CDR1 MRHNA, CDR2 SNTAGT. The CDR3 consists of 15 residues. V lost 0 bases and J lost 6, with 12 bases in between. The CDR3 DNA is TGTGCCAGCAGTGACTCGGGGGGGGCCCCCAATGAGCAGTTCTTC. Protein: CASSDSGGAPNEQFF.

This clone was counted once. The chain carries TRBV6-5 and TRBJ2-1, with TRBD1 matching over 9 bases. Germline CDR1 and CDR2: MNHEY and SVGAGI. The CDR3 sequence is 14 residues long. Germline trimming cut 10 bases from V and 7 bases from J; bases unmatched to any gene: 11. The CDR3 here is CATRGQGSRNEQFF. In DNA, the CDR3 is TGTGCCACCAGGGGACAGGGAAGTAGGAATGAGCAGTTCTTC.

The chain has TRBV7-3 and TRBJ2-5, with no clear D. V gave up 6 bases and J gave up 1 base, with 9 bases separating them. CDR1 SGHTA and CDR2 FQGTGA come from the germline V gene. The CDR3 covers 13 residues. The CDR3 bases are TGTGCCAGCAGGCGATCCCCCCAAGAGACCCAGTACTTC. It is translated as CASRRSPQETQYF. Looking up the rest from reference TRBV7-3 and TRBJ2-5 gives the full variable domain: GAGVSQTPSNKVTEKGKYVELRCDPISGHTALYWYRQSLGQGPEFLIYFQGTGAADDSGLPNDRFFAVRPEGSVSTLKIQRTERGDSAVYLCASRRSPQETQYFGPGTRLLVL.

This clone appeared a few times. The chain employs TRBV9 and TRBJ1-3, with no clear D. V was cut by 1 base and J by 4 bases, with 15 bases left in between. The CDR3 runs to 16 residues. Germline V lookup: CDR1 SGDLS, CDR2 YYNGEE. The CDR3 is CASSVTLGLGGNTIYF. The CDR3 DNA follows: TGTGCCAGCAGCGTAACCCTAGGACTGGGAGGAAACACCATATATTTT. The variable domain in full, with the rest retrieved from reference TRBV9 and TRBJ1-3, is DSGVTQTPKHLITATGQRVTLRCSPRSGDLSVYWYQQSLDQGLQFLIQYYNGEERAKGNILERFSAQQFPDLHSELNLSSLELGDSALYFCASSVTLGLGGNTIYFGEGSWLTVV.

This chain uses TRBV5-6 with TRBJ2-2; D not resolved. V gave up 2 bases and J gave up 3 bases, with 5 bases separating them. The CDR3 spans 13 residues. Germline CDR1 SGHDT, CDR2 YYEEEE. CDR3 nucleotide sequence: TGTGCCAGCAGCTTAGGAGACACCGGGGAGCTGTTTTTT. This sequence encodes CASSLGDTGELFF.

The gene calls are TRBV7-3 and TRBJ2-1, with 9 bases matching TRBD1. The germline gives CDR1 SGHTA, CDR2 FQGTGA. The CDR3 loop spans 14 amino acids. Germline trimming cut 4 bases from V and 9 bases from J; bases unmatched to any gene: 7. The CDR3, as DNA: TGTGCCAGCAGCTCGGGACAGGGTAGCAGTGAGCAGTTCTTC. Translated, it gives CASSSGQGSSEQFF.

J is TRBJ1-3 and V is TRBV7-7; D is unresolved. In germline, CDR1 is SSHAT, CDR2 FNYEAQ (reference sequence). Trimming cost V 1 base and J 0 bases, with 13 bases left between them. The CDR3 totals 17 residues. The CDR3: CASSLGFSVDSGNTIYF. DNA for the CDR3: TGTGCCAGCAGCTTAGGGTTCTCAGTTGACTCTGGAAACACCATATATTTT.